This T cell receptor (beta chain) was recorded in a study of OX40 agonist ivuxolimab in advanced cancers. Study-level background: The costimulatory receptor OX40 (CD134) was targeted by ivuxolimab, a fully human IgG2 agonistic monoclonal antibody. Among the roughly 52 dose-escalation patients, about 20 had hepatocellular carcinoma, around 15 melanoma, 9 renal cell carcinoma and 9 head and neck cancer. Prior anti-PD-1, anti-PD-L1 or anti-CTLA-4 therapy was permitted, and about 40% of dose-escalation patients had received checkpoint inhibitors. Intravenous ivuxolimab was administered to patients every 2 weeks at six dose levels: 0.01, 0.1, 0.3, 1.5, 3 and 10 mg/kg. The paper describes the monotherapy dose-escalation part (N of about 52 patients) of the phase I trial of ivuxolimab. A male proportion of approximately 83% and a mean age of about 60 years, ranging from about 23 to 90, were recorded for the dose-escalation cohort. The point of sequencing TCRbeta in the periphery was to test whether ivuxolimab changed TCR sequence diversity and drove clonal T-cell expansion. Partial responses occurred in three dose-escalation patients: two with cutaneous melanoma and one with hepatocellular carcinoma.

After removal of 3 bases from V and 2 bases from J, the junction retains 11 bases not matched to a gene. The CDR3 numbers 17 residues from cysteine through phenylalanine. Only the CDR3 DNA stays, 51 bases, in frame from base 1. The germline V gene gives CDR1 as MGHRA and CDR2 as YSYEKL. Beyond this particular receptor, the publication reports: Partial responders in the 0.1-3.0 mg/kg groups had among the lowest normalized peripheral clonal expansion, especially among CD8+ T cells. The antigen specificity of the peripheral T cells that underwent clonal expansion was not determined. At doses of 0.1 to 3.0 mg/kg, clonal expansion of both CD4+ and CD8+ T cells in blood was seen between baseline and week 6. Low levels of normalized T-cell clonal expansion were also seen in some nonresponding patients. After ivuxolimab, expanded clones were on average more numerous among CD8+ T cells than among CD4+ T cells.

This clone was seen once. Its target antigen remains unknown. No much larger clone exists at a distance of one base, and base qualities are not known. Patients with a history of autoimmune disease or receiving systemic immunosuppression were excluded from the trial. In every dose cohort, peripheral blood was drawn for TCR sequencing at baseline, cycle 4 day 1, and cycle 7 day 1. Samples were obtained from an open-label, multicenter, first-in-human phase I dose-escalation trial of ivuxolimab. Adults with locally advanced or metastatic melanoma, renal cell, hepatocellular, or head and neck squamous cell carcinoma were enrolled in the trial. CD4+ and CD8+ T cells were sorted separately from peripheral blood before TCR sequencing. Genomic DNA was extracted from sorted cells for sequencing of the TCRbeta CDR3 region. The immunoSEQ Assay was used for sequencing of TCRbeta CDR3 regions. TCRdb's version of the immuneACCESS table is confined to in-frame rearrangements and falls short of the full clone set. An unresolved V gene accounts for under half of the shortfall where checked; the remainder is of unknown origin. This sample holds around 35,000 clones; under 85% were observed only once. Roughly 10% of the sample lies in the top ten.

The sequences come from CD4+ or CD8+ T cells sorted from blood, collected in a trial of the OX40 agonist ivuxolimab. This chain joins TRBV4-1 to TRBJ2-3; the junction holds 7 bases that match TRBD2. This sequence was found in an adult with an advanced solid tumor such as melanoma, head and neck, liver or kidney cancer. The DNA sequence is TGCGCCAGCAGCCAGTGGGGTAGCGGGTGGAACACAGATACGCAGTATTTT. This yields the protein CASSQWGSGWNTDTQYF.